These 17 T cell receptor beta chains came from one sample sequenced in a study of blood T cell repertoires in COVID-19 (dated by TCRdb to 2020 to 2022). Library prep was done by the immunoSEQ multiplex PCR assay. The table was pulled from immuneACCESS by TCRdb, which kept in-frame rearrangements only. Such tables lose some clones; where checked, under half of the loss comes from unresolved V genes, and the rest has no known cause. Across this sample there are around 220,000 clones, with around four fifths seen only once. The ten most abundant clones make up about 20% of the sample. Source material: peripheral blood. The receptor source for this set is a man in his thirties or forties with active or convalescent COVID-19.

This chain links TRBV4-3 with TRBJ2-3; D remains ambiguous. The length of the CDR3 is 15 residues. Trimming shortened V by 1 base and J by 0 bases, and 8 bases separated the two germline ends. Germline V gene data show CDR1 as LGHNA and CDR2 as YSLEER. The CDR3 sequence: CASSQGLFSTDTQYF. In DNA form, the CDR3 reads TGCGCCAGCAGCCAAGGACTTTTTAGCACAGATACGCAGTATTTT.

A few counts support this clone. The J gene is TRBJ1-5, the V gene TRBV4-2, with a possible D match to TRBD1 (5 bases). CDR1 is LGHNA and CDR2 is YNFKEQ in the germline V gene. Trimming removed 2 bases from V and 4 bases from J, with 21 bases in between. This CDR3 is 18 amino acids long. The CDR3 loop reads CASSQNPQGIVLNQPQHF. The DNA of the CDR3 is TGTGCCAGCAGCCAAAACCCCCAGGGAATTGTACTTAATCAGCCCCAGCATTTT.

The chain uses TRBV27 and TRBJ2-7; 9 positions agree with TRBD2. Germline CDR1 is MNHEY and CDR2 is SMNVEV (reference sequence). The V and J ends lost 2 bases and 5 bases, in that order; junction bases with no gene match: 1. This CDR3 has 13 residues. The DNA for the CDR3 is TGTGCCAGCAGTTTAGCGGGAGGGAACGAGCAGTACTTC. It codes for CASSLAGGNEQYF.

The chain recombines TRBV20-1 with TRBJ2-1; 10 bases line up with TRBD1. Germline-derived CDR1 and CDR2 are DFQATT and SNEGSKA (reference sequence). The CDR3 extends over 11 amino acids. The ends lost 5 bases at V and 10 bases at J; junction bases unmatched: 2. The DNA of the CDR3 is TGCAGTGCTGGGACAGGGGACGAGCAGTTCTTC. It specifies CSAGTGDEQFF.

CDR3 nucleotides: TGCAGCGTTGGCTGGGGGGGAATGGCTCAGCCCCAGCATTTT. Its translation: CSVGWGGMAQPQHF. The chain couples TRBV29-1 to TRBJ1-5; perhaps TRBD1 as D (5 bases). The length of the CDR3 is 14 residues. Trimming removed 4 bases from V and 6 bases from J, with 16 bases in between. Germline V gene lookup returns CDR1 SQVTM and CDR2 ANQGSEA.

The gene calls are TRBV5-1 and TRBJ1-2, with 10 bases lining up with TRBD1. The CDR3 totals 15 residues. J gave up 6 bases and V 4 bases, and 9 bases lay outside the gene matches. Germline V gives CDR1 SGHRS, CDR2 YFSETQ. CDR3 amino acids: CASSIDRGPSDGYTF. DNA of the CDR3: TGCGCCAGCAGCATCGACAGGGGGCCAAGCGATGGCTACACCTTC.

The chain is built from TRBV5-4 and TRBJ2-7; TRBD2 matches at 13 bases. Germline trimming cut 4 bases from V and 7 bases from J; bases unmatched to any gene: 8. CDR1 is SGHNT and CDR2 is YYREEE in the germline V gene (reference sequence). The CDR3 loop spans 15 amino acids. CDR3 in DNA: TGTGCCAGCAGCAGGGGACTAGCGGGGAGCGGGGAGCAGTACTTC. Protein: CASSRGLAGSGEQYF.

The chain's CDR3 is CASSWVAAEAFF. The CDR3 region has the DNA TGTGCCAGCAGCTGGGTGGCGGCTGAAGCTTTCTTT. The chain employs TRBV11-2 and TRBJ1-1; no reliable D call. Trimming left V 4 bases short and J 6 bases short, with 9 bases between. The germline CDR1 and CDR2 sequences are SGHAT and FQNNGV. The CDR3 contains 12 residues.

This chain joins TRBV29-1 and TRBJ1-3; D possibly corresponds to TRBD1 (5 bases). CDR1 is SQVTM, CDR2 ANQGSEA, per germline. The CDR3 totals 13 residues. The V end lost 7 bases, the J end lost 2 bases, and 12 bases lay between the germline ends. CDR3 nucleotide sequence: TGCAGCGCCGGACACATCCCTGGAAACACCATATATTTT. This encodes CSAGHIPGNTIYF.

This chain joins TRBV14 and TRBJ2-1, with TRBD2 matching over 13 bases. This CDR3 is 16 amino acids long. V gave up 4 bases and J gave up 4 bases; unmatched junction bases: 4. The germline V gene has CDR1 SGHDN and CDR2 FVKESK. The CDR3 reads CASSRLLAGGYNEQFF. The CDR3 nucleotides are TGTGCCAGCAGCCGACTACTAGCGGGAGGGTACAATGAGCAGTTCTTC.

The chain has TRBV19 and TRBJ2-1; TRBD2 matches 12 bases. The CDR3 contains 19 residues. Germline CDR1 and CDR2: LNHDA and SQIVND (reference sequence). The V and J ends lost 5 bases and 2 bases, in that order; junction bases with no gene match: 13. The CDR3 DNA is TGTGCCAGTAGTCCCGGACTAGCGGGACGCGGCACGCCCTACAATGAGCAGTTCTTC. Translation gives CASSPGLAGRGTPYNEQFF. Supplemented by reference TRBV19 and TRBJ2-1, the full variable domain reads DGGITQSPKYLFRKEGQNVTLSCEQNLNHDAMYWYRQDPGQGLRLIYYSQIVNDFQKGDIAEGYSVSREKKESFPLTVTSAQKNPTAFYLCASSPGLAGRGTPYNEQFFGPGTRLTVL.

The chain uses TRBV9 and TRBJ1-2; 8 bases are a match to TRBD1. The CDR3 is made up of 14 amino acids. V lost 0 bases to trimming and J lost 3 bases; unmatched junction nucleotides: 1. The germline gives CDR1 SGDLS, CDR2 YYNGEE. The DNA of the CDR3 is TGTGCCAGCAGCGTAGCACAGGGGGACTATGGCTACACCTTC. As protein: CASSVAQGDYGYTF.

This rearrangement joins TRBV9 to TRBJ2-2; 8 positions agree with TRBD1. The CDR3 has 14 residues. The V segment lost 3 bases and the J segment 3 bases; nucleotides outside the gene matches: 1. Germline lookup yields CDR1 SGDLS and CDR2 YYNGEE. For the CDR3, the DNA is TGTGCCAGCAGCGCGGACAGGGACACCGGGGAGCTGTTTTTT. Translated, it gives CASSADRDTGELFF. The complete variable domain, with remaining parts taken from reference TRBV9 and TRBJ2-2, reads DSGVTQTPKHLITATGQRVTLRCSPRSGDLSVYWYQQSLDQGLQFLIQYYNGEERAKGNILERFSAQQFPDLHSELNLSSLELGDSALYFCASSADRDTGELFFGEGSRLTVL.

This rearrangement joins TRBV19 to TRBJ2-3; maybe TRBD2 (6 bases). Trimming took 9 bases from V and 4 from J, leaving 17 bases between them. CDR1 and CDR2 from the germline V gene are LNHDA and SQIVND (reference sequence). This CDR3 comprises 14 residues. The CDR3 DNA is TGTGCCAGCGGGACTTCCATAGGCGCAGATACGCAGTATTTT. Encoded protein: CASGTSIGADTQYF.

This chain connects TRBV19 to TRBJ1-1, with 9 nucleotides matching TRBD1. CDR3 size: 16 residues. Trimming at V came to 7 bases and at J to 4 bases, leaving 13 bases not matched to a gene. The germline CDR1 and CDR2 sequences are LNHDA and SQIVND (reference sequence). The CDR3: CASTSGTGFGGTEAFF. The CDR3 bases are TGTGCCAGTACCTCCGGGACAGGGTTTGGAGGCACTGAAGCTTTCTTT.

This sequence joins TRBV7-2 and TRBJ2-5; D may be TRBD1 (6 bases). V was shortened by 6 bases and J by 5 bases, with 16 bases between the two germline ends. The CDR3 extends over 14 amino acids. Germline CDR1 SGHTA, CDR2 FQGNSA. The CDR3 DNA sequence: TGTGCCAGCAGACACGGACAGTCTCGGGAGACCCAGTACTTC. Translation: CASRHGQSRETQYF. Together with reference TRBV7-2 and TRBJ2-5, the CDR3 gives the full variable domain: GAGVSQSPSNKVTEKGKDVELRCDPISGHTALYWYRQSLGQGLEFLIYFQGNSAPDKSGLPSDRFSAERTGGSVSTLTIQRTQQEDSAVYLCASRHGQSRETQYFGPGTRLLVL.

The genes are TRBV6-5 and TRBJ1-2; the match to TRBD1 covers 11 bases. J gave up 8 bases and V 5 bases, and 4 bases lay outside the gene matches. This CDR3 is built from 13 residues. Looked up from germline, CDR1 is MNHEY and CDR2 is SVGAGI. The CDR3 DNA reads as TGTGCCAGCAGTCCCCGGACAGGGGGCGGCTACACCTTC. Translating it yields CASSPRTGGGYTF.